A single count supports the clone carrying this T cell receptor (beta chain). This specimen belongs to a study of blood T cell repertoires in COVID-19. Whole-study context: T cells, B-cell-depleted T cells, or PBMCs supplied cDNA or gDNA.

Participant age was about 18 to 89 years, and participants resided in roughly 24 US areas. From germline, CDR1 is MGHDK and CDR2 SYGVNS. Trimming removed 2 bases from V and 2 bases from J, with 9 bases in between. The CDR3 is 14 residues long. TCRdb keeps only in-frame clones here, not all; method: immunoSEQ multiplex PCR. Of under 300,000 clones in the sample, around 90% were seen once. Sequences were obtained from PBMCs or T cells enriched from blood (not recorded which). This sequence originates from a woman in her thirties or forties who had recovered from COVID-19. The J gene is TRBJ1-2, the V gene TRBV25-1; D is unclear. CDR3: CASSEGPGNYGYTF. The CDR3 DNA is TGTGCCAGCAGTGAAGGGCCGGGGAACTATGGCTACACCTTC.